This TCR beta chain came from a study of T cell repertoires in cytomegalovirus infection. Study-wide context: Indications of both CMV infection and matching HLA type were provided by public TCR beta signatures.

Each CDR3 protein gets one entry after TCRdb re-called the reads with MiXCR. Counted here are about 830,000 distinct CDR3 sequences, less than 35% occurring once; the ten biggest clones make up 9.5% to 15%. General study findings and limits: Ex vivo responses were dominated by HLA-C-restricted CMV-specific TCR beta clonotypes.

With respect to this clonotype: The antigen is unknown.

Specimen: cultured CD8+ T cells from PBMCs, collected from culture after CMV antigen stimulation. The sequence was obtained from a human donor in good health (CMV status not recorded). Some clones in this sample may be carry-over from other donors' samples.

CDR3 DNA sequence: TGTGCCAGTAACCCGACAGGATTGAACACTGAAGCTTTCTTT. Its protein is CASNPTGLNTEAFF. The rearrangement joins TRBV19 to TRBJ1-1; weak D call: TRBD1 (6 bases). V gave up 7 bases and J gave up 0 bases, with 12 bases separating them. The CDR3 has 14 amino acids. Germline V gives CDR1 LNHDA, CDR2 SQIVND (reference sequence).